This paragraph covers one T cell receptor (beta chain) sequence. Its antigen is not known. The CDR3 is made up of 14 amino acids. Trimming stripped 3 bases from V and 2 bases from J, with 11 bases between. CDR1 SGHNT and CDR2 YYREEE come from the germline V gene (reference sequence). This sample is drawn from a study of OX40 agonist ivuxolimab in advanced cancers. Study summary: Ivuxolimab, which patients received intravenously every 2 weeks, was dosed at 0.01 to 10 mg/kg. In three patients, partial responses were observed, one with hepatocellular carcinoma and two with cutaneous melanoma. Study findings and constraints: Partial responders receiving 0.1-3.0 mg/kg showed among the lowest clonal expansion. Within 6 weeks, CD4+ and CD8+ blood T cells expanded clonally at 0.1 to 3.0 mg/kg.

The method was immunoSEQ multiplex PCR; TCRdb's version includes in-frame clones alone and lacks a portion of them. The repertoire includes about 69,000 clones, approximately 89% of them detected once, and about 0.3% sits in the top ten. This sequence joins TRBV5-4 and TRBJ1-1, with no clear D. This specimen consisted of CD4+ or CD8+ T cells sorted from blood, obtained in a trial of the OX40 agonist ivuxolimab. This clonotype was sampled from an adult with an advanced solid tumor such as melanoma, head and neck, liver or kidney cancer. The CDR3 reads CASSSGSRNTEAFF. The CDR3 nucleotides read TGTGCCAGCAGCTCGGGCAGCAGAAACACTGAAGCTTTCTTT.